This T cell receptor (beta chain) is drawn from a study of blood T cell repertoires in COVID-19. The overall study: Sites in the United States, Italy and Spain provided acute and convalescent COVID-19 samples. Nucleic acid was either cDNA or gDNA, and it came from T cells, B-cell-depleted T cells, or PBMCs.

The CDR3 is 15 residues long. V was shortened by 3 bases and J by 6 bases, with 17 bases between the two germline ends. The V gene's germline CDR1 is LGHDT and CDR2 YNNKEL (reference sequence). Authors' processing steps: The assay estimated nucleated cells by amplifying reference gene primers. Profiling relied on immunoSEQ multiplex PCR, and the TCRdb table lists in-frame clones only, not all of them. That table furnishes V, J and clone size, whereas the DNA furnished D and trimming. The sample has about 43,000 clones; 87% are singletons. What was sequenced was peripheral blood. The rearrangement links TRBV3-1 (or the pseudogene TRBV3-2) to TRBJ1-2; D uncertain. The source is a man in his 60s with active COVID-19. The CDR3 bases are TGTGCCAGCAGCCATGCGCAAAACCGAGTACATGGCTACACCTTC. Amino acid sequence: CASSHAQNRVHGYTF.